This T cell receptor (beta chain) is drawn from a study of cytomegalovirus exposure and HLA in healthy donors. As for the study in general: Samples from HLA-typed donors yielded 65 million to 90 million unique TCRs in an early data release.

The V and J ends lost 2 bases and 7 bases respectively, with 17 bases between them. The CDR3 has 16 residues. Germline values: CDR1 MDHEN, CDR2 SYDVKM. In the PCR, 60 Vbeta and 13 Jbeta primers were used. This table comes from immunoSEQ multiplex PCR, and its TCRdb copy is limited to in-frame clones, with some not included. Recorded here are 130,000 to 150,000 clones; the top ten clones represent 0.96%. Healthy individuals who donated bone marrow served as the donors. Sequencing was carried out using PBMCs. V gene TRBV28 combines with J gene TRBJ1-4; weak D call: TRBD1 (5 bases). The clonotype originates from a male donor in good health and CMV-seronegative. This chain's CDR3 is CASSLGSVRAVEKLFF. CDR3 nucleotides: TGTGCCAGCAGTTTAGGGTCGGTCAGGGCGGTTGAAAAACTGTTTTTT.